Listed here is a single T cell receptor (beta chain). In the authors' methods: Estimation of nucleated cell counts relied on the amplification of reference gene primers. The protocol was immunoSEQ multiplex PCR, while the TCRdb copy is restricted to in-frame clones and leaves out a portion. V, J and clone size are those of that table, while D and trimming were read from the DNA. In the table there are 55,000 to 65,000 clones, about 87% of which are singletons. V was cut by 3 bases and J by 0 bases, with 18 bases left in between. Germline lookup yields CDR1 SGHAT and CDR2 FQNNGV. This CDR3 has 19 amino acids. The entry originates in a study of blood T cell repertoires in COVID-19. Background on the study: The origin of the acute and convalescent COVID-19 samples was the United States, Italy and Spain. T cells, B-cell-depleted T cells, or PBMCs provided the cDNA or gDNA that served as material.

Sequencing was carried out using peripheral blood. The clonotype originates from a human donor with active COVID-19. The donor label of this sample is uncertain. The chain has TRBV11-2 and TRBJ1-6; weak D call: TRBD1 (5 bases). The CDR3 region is CASSFSGGSEYSYNSPLHF. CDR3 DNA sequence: TGTGCCAGCAGCTTCTCCGGGGGGTCAGAGTACTCCTATAATTCACCCCTCCACTTT.